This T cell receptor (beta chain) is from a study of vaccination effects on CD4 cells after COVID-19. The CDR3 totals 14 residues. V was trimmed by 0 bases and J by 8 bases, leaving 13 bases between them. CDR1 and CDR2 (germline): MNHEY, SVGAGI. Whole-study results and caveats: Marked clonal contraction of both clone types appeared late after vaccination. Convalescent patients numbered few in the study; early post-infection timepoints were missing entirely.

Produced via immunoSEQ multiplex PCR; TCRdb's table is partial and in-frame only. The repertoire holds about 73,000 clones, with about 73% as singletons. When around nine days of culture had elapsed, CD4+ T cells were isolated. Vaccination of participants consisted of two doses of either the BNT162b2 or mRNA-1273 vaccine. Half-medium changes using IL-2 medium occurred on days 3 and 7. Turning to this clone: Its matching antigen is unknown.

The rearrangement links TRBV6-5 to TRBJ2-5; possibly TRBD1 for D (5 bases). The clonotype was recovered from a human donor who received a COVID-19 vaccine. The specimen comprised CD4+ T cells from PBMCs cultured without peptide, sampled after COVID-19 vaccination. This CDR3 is CASSYSDTSGTQYF. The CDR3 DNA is TGTGCCAGCAGTTACTCGGACACCTCGGGTACCCAGTACTTC.